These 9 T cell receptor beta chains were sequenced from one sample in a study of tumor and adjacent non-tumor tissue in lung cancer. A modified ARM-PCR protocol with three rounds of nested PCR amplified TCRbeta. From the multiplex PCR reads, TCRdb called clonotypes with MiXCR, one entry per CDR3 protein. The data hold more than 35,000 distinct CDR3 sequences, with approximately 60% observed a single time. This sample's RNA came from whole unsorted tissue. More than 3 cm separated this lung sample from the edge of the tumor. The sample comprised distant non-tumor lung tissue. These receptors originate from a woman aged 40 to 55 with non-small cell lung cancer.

The DNA for the CDR3 is TGCAGCATCTCAAGGACTGTAGATGGCTACACCTTC. This encodes CSISRTVDGYTF. The chain combines TRBV29-1 with TRBJ1-2; D is unclear. The germline V gene has CDR1 SQVTM and CDR2 ANQGSEA. The CDR3 contains 12 residues. The ends were cut back, 8 bases at V and 6 bases at J, with 16 bases in the middle.

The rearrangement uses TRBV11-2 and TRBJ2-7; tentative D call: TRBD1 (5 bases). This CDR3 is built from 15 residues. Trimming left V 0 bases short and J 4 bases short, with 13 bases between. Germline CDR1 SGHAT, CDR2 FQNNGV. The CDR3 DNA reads TGTGCCAGCAGCTTAGAATTTCAGGGTTCTTACGAGCAGTACTTC. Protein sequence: CASSLEFQGSYEQYF.

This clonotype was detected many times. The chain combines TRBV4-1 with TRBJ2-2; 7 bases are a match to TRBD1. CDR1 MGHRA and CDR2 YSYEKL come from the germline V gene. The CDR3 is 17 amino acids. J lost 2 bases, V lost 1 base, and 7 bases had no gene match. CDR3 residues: CASSQAGRQGNTGELFF. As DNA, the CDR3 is TGCGCCAGCAGCCAAGCCGGAAGACAGGGAAACACCGGGGAGCTGTTTTTT.

The CDR3 coding sequence is TGTGCCAGCAGCTTAGTAGCAGCGGGGCACAATGAGCAGTTCTTC. It translates to CASSLVAAGHNEQFF. The chain carries TRBV11-3 and TRBJ2-1; the match to TRBD2 covers 7 bases. This CDR3 has 15 residues. With V trimmed by 1 base and J by 5 bases, 5 bases remained unmatched. Per the germline V gene, CDR1 is SGHNT and CDR2 is YENEEA. The variable domain in full, with the rest retrieved from reference TRBV11-3 and TRBJ2-1, is EAGVVQSPRYKIIEKKQPVAFWCNPISGHNTLYWYLQNLGQGPELLIRYENEEAVDDSQLPKDRFSAERLKGVDSTLKIQPAELGDSAVYLCASSLVAAGHNEQFFGPGTRLTVL.

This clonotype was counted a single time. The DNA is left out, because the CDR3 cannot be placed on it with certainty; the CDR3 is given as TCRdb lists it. CDR3: CAGNVGGGSPRHF. This chain joins TRBV6-6 and TRBJ1-6; the listed D gene, TRBD1, was not tested against the DNA. The CDR3 comprises 13 residues, both ends counted. From germline, CDR1 is MNHNY and CDR2 SVGAGI (reference sequence).

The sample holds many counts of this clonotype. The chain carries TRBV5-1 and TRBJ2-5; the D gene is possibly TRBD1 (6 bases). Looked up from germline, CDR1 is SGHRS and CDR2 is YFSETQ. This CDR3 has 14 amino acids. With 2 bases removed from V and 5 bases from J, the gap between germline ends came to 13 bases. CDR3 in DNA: TGCGCCAGCAGCTTTAACAGGGATTTCGAGACCCAGTACTTC. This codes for CASSFNRDFETQYF.

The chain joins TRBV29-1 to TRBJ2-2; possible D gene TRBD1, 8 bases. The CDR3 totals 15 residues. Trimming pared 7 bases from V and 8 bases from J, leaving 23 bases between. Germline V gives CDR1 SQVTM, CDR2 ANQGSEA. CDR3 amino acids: CSANIQGGSTGELFF. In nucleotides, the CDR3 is TGCAGCGCCAACATACAGGGGGGGTCCACTGGGGAGCTGTTTTTT.

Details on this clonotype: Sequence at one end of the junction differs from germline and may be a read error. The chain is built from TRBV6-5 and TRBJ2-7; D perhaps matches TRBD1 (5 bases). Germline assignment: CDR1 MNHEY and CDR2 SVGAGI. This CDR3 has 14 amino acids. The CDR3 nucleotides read TGTATCAGCAGTTCCCCAAGTAAGGGGTACGAGCAGTATTTC. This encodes CISSSPSKGYEQYF.

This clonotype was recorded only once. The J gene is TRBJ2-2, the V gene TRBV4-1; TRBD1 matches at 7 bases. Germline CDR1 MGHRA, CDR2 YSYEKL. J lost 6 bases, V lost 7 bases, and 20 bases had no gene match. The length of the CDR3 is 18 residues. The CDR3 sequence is CASTSGPLDREGSGELFF. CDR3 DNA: TGCGCCAGCACTTCCGGCCCATTAGACAGGGAAGGGTCCGGGGAGCTGTTTTTT.